This T cell receptor beta chain was sequenced in a study of blood T cell repertoires in COVID-19. By share, this clone counts as medium-sized. The data were produced by immunoSEQ multiplex PCR, yet TCRdb's version contains in-frame clones alone and is incomplete. The sample carries 110,000 or so clones, 88% recorded once. The CDR3 covers 14 residues. V lost 0 bases, J lost 3 bases, and 9 bases lay in between. From germline, CDR1 is SGDLS and CDR2 YYNGEE. The material sequenced was peripheral blood. This receptor was obtained from a human donor in a cohort sampled during active COVID-19. V is TRBV9 and J is TRBJ1-1; the D is unclear. The CDR3 is CASSVGWTYTEAFF. The CDR3 DNA reads as TGTGCCAGCAGCGTAGGCTGGACTTACACTGAAGCTTTCTTT.